Listed here are 29 T cell receptor beta chains from one sample, sequenced in a study of T-cell reconstitution after alpha-beta-depleted transplantation in children. Preparation of the TCRbeta library was carried out with unique molecular identifiers. TCRdb reprocessed the PCR reads with MiXCR, giving one entry per CDR3 protein. Here the sample spans a few hundred thousand distinct CDR3 sequences, roughly 23% being singletons. Sequencing used PBMCs, obtained before TCRalphabeta/CD19-depleted stem cell transplant. These receptors were collected from a girl aged 2 to 10 with Fanconi anemia, due to receive a stem cell transplant.

The V call is TRBV24-1, the J call TRBJ1-1; 9 nucleotides agree with TRBD1. J lost 1 base, V lost 2 bases, and 1 base had no gene match. The CDR3 runs to 15 residues. CDR1 and CDR2 from the germline V gene are KGHDR and SFDVKD. CDR3 residues: CATSDYRGPNTEAFF. Written as DNA, the CDR3 is TGTGCCACCAGTGATTACAGGGGGCCGAACACTGAAGCTTTCTTT.

There are many counts of this clonotype. The chain joins TRBV29-1 to TRBJ1-1; 7 bases are shared with TRBD1. Looked up from germline, CDR1 is SQVTM and CDR2 is ANQGSEA. After removal of 4 bases from V and 2 bases from J, the junction contained 10 bases not matched to a gene. CDR3 length: 15 residues. The CDR3 nucleotides read TGCAGCGTTGGGATGGGGACAGCCTTCAACACTGAAGCTTTCTTT. Protein sequence: CSVGMGTAFNTEAFF.

On this clonotype: A clone one base away is much larger, so this may be a read error. The chain combines TRBV20-1 with TRBJ2-1; either TRBD1 or TRBD2 may fit D (5 bases each). There are 17 residues in the CDR3. The V gene's germline CDR1 is DFQATT and CDR2 SNEGSKA (reference sequence). DNA for the CDR3: TGCTGTGCTCTTTTTGCCCAGGGACGGAGCTCCTACAATGAGCAGTTCTTC. Protein product: CCALFAQGRSSYNEQFF.

In this sample, this clonotype turned up many times. V gene TRBV6-5 combines with J gene TRBJ2-1; perhaps TRBD1 as D (5 bases). The CDR3 sequence is 14 residues long. Germline assignment: CDR1 MNHEY and CDR2 SVGAGI. The V end was cut by 0 bases, the J end by 6 bases, with 9 bases between. The CDR3 here is CASSYSEGVNEQFF. For the CDR3, the DNA is TGTGCCAGCAGTTACTCCGAAGGGGTCAATGAGCAGTTCTTC.

The sample holds many counts of this clonotype. The gene calls are TRBV20-1 and TRBJ2-1, with D perhaps matching TRBD2 (5 bases). CDR1 and CDR2 from the germline V gene are DFQATT and SNEGSKA (reference sequence). The CDR3 loop spans 15 amino acids. V gave up 0 bases and J gave up 10 bases, with 19 bases separating them. The DNA of the CDR3 is TGCAGTGCTAGAGATCGGTTAGGAGGCATGGACGAGCAGTTCTTC. Amino acids: CSARDRLGGMDEQFF.

This clonotype has more than one count but fewer than ten. The chain couples TRBV29-1 to TRBJ2-5, with TRBD1 as a possible D gene (5 bases). This CDR3 spans 12 amino acids. V was pared by 4 bases and J by 5 bases, with 11 bases between. Looked up from germline, CDR1 is SQVTM and CDR2 is ANQGSEA. CDR3 protein: CSVVQGPETQYF. For the CDR3, the DNA is TGCAGCGTTGTTCAGGGTCCGGAGACCCAGTACTTC.

There are a few counts of this clonotype. This chain links TRBV15 with TRBJ2-2; D unclear. V was cut by 1 base and J by 6 bases, with 12 bases left in between. CDR1 is LNHNV, CDR2 YYDKDF, per germline (reference sequence). The CDR3 totals 15 residues. The CDR3 sequence is CATSRVGVLAGELFF. In nucleotides, the CDR3 is TGTGCCACCAGCAGAGTTGGGGTGTTGGCCGGGGAGCTGTTTTTT.

This chain connects TRBV20-1 to TRBJ2-7, with D possibly matching TRBD1 (5 bases). The germline V and J ends were trimmed by 0 bases and 2 bases, with 11 bases remaining between them. The CDR3 has 14 amino acids. In germline, CDR1 is DFQATT, CDR2 SNEGSKA (reference sequence). The CDR3 reads CSARDPRVPYEQYF. CDR3 sequence (DNA): TGCAGTGCTAGAGACCCCAGGGTACCCTACGAGCAGTACTTC.

This clonotype was seen a handful of times. The rearrangement links TRBV28 to TRBJ1-1; D gene uncertain. Germline assignment: CDR1 MDHEN and CDR2 SYDVKM. V shed 6 bases and J shed 3 bases, with 26 bases lying between them. The CDR3 consists of 18 residues. The CDR3 protein is CASSRFILAPPPDTEAFF. The CDR3 DNA reads as TGTGCCAGCAGCAGATTTATATTGGCACCACCCCCCGACACTGAAGCTTTCTTT.

This clonotype came up many times. The gene calls are TRBV12-3 or TRBV12-4 and TRBJ2-5, with D maybe TRBD1 (6 bases). This CDR3 region has 15 residues. V shed 3 bases and J shed 5 bases, with 16 bases lying between them. The CDR3 DNA follows: TGTGCCAGCAGTTTTTGGTCAGGGGTGGTGGAGACCCAGTACTTC. Translated: CASSFWSGVVETQYF.

This clonotype has just a few counts. The V call is TRBV6-5, the J call TRBJ2-7; perhaps TRBD2 as D (5 bases). The CDR3 covers 15 residues. Looked up from germline, CDR1 is MNHEY and CDR2 is SVGAGI. Between the trimmed V and J ends, which lost 0 bases and 2 bases, there was a span of 11 bases. CDR3 DNA sequence: TGTGCCAGCAGTTACTCGGCTAGCATTGCCTACGAGCAGTACTTC. Its translation is CASSYSASIAYEQYF.

This clonotype appeared a few times. The V and J genes are TRBV28 and TRBJ2-7; possible D gene TRBD2, 5 bases. The CDR3 sequence is 12 residues long. The germline CDR1 and CDR2 sequences are MDHEN and SYDVKM. The V end was cut by 7 bases, the J end by 10 bases, with 17 bases between. This CDR3 reads CASNPTLGRQYF. DNA for the CDR3: TGTGCCAGCAACCCGACGTTGGGGAGACAGTACTTC.

The chain has TRBV20-1 and TRBJ2-1; possibly TRBD1 for D (6 bases). The CDR3 totals 14 residues. V dropped 4 bases and J dropped 9 bases, with 19 bases sitting between them. Germline V gene data show CDR1 as DFQATT and CDR2 as SNEGSKA (reference sequence). The CDR3 region has the DNA TGCAGTGCTAAAACAGGGTTGGAGAGGAGTGAGCAGTTCTTC. Encoded protein: CSAKTGLERSEQFF.

This clonotype has a count of ten or more. This chain uses TRBV29-1 with TRBJ2-1; possibly TRBD2 for D (6 bases). V gave up 2 bases and J gave up 2 bases, with 10 bases separating them. This CDR3 spans 14 amino acids. The germline V gene encodes CDR1 SQVTM and CDR2 ANQGSEA. CDR3: CSVEIADPYNEQFF. The CDR3 DNA is TGCAGCGTTGAAATAGCGGACCCCTACAATGAGCAGTTCTTC.

A few counts support this clonotype. The CDR3 protein is CASSLVAGSGYEQYF. CDR3 coding DNA: TGCGCCAGCAGCTTGGTAGCGGGAAGTGGGTACGAGCAGTACTTC. The genes are TRBV5-1 and TRBJ2-7; 8 bases line up with TRBD2. The V gene's germline CDR1 is SGHRS and CDR2 YFSETQ. Unmatched junction bases numbered 6, after V lost 0 bases and J lost 4 bases. This CDR3 comprises 15 residues.

The gene calls are TRBV7-2 and TRBJ2-7; a possible D gene is TRBD1 (6 bases). The CDR3 length is 14 residues. With 5 bases removed from V and 0 bases from J, the gap between germline ends came to 11 bases. Germline V gene lookup returns CDR1 SGHTA and CDR2 FQGNSA. The DNA of the CDR3 is TGTGCCAGCAGCCTGAACAGGGCCTCCTACGAGCAGTACTTC. It yields the protein CASSLNRASYEQYF.

This chain connects TRBV28 to TRBJ2-7, with 9 positions matching TRBD1. The ends lost 1 base at V and 5 bases at J; junction bases unmatched: 3. Germline V gene sequence: CDR1 MDHEN, CDR2 SYDVKM. The CDR3 runs to 14 residues. This chain's CDR3 is CASSLYRGRNEQYF. The CDR3 nucleotides are TGTGCCAGCAGTTTATACAGGGGGCGCAACGAGCAGTACTTC.

Many counts were recorded for this clonotype. The chain recombines TRBV20-1 with TRBJ2-3; 8 nucleotides align to TRBD2. In germline, CDR1 is DFQATT, CDR2 SNEGSKA (reference sequence). The V segment lost 1 base and the J segment 2 bases; nucleotides outside the gene matches: 14. CDR3 size: 18 residues. The CDR3 nucleotides are TGCAGTGCTAGAGTCGGCCCCTGGGTAGCGGGGACCACAGATACGCAGTATTTT. It specifies CSARVGPWVAGTTDTQYF.

This clonotype was detected many times. The CDR3 nucleotides read TGTGCCAGCAGCCTCTACAGGGAAGTGGAAACCGGGGAGCTGTTTTTT. It encodes CASSLYREVETGELFF. The chain couples TRBV4-2 to TRBJ2-2; perhaps TRBD1 as D (6 bases). The CDR3 covers 16 residues. Trimming took off 4 bases at V and 5 bases at J, with 17 bases between the two ends. Germline V gene sequence: CDR1 LGHNA, CDR2 YNFKEQ.

About this clonotype: One junction end disagrees with the germline gene, perhaps due to a read error. The chain joins TRBV20-1 to TRBJ2-7; D may correspond to TRBD1 or TRBD2 (6 bases each). Germline CDR1 is DFQATT and CDR2 is SNEGSKA (reference sequence). The CDR3 consists of 12 residues. The chain's CDR3 is CSSQGPGVEQHF. Here the CDR3 DNA reads TGCAGCTCACAGGGTCCGGGGGTCGAGCAGCACTTC.

This clonotype was seen more than once but under ten times. The gene calls are TRBV29-1 and TRBJ2-5; 7 nucleotides align to TRBD1. Unmatched junction bases numbered 6, after V lost 6 bases and J lost 5 bases. The CDR3 covers 12 residues. CDR1 and CDR2 from the germline V gene are SQVTM and ANQGSEA. The chain's CDR3 is CSVSTGDETQYF. The DNA for the CDR3 is TGCAGCGTCTCAACAGGGGATGAGACCCAGTACTTC.

This clonotype was seen repeatedly, ten times or more. V and J are TRBV12-3 or TRBV12-4 and TRBJ2-1; 12 bases agree with TRBD2. The CDR3 is 21 amino acids. The ends lost 0 bases at V and 0 bases at J; junction bases unmatched: 12. In DNA, the CDR3 is TGTGCCAGCAGTTTAGCGCTTCGTGCTAGCGGGAGGGGGAGCTCCTACAATGAGCAGTTCTTC. This codes for CASSLALRASGRGSSYNEQFF.

The V gene is TRBV20-1, the J gene TRBJ2-3; a weak D match, TRBD2 (6 bases). V lost 2 bases, J lost 5 bases, and 11 bases lay in between. The CDR3 is 13 residues long. Germline V gene data show CDR1 as DFQATT and CDR2 as SNEGSKA (reference sequence). The CDR3 spells CSARIPSVDTQYF. The CDR3 DNA is TGCAGTGCTAGAATACCTAGCGTAGATACGCAGTATTTT.

The sample holds many counts of this clonotype. The genes are TRBV12-3 or TRBV12-4 and TRBJ1-5, with D tentatively TRBD1 (6 bases). The CDR3 has 15 residues. Trimming stripped 6 bases from V and 1 base from J, with 13 bases between. CDR3 residues: CASSPGTTSNQPQHF. The CDR3 nucleotides are TGTGCCAGCAGCCCCGGGACAACAAGCAATCAGCCCCAGCATTTT.

This clonotype occurred many times. The V call is TRBV15, the J call TRBJ1-2, with a possible D match to TRBD1 (6 bases). This CDR3 region has 16 residues. Germline lookup yields CDR1 LNHNV and CDR2 YYDKDF (reference sequence). V lost 4 bases and J 8 bases, leaving 23 bases between the germline ends. For the CDR3, the DNA is TGTGCCACCAGCAAAGTGGCGGGGGGCGCCGAAGGAGGCTACACCTTC. This gives the protein CATSKVAGGAEGGYTF. The variable domain in full, with the rest retrieved from reference TRBV15 and TRBJ1-2, is DAMVIQNPRYQVTQFGKPVTLSCSQTLNHNVMYWYQQKSSQAPKLLFHYYDKDFNNEADTPDNFQSRRPNTSFCFLDIRSPGLGDTAMYLCATSKVAGGAEGGYTFGSGTRLTVV.

This chain joins TRBV20-1 and TRBJ2-2; 7 positions match TRBD2. There are 16 residues in the CDR3. With 0 bases clipped from V and 6 bases from J, the junction kept 10 bases outside the gene matches. CDR1 is DFQATT, CDR2 SNEGSKA, per germline (reference sequence). The CDR3 protein is CSAREDSSGNAGELFF. The CDR3 DNA follows: TGCAGTGCTAGAGAGGACTCCAGCGGGAATGCCGGGGAGCTGTTTTTT.

This clonotype was counted only a few times. J is TRBJ2-7 and V is TRBV20-1; D gene unclear. Germline V lookup: CDR1 DFQATT, CDR2 SNEGSKA (reference sequence). The CDR3 runs 13 residues. The V and J ends lost 3 bases and 3 bases respectively, with 12 bases between them. The CDR3 region is CSASPRSGYEQYF. CDR3 sequence (DNA): TGCAGTGCTAGTCCTAGGTCCGGCTACGAGCAGTACTTC.

This chain links TRBV20-1 with TRBJ2-5, with 10 bases identical to TRBD2. Per germline, CDR1 DFQATT and CDR2 SNEGSKA (reference sequence). V gave up 3 bases and J gave up 5 bases; unmatched junction bases: 6. This CDR3 comprises 14 residues. The CDR3 sequence is CSASRLAGVETQYF. CDR3 nucleotides: TGCAGTGCTAGTCGTCTAGCGGGAGTGGAGACCCAGTACTTC.

V and J are TRBV7-3 and TRBJ2-1, with 10 bases matching TRBD1. The V gene's germline CDR1 is SGHTA and CDR2 FQGTGA. The CDR3 is made up of 15 amino acids. The V gene end was trimmed by 2 bases and the J gene end by 6 bases; junction bases not matched to a gene: 4. The CDR3 sequence: CASSLRDRGSNEQFF. The CDR3 coding sequence is TGTGCCAGCAGCTTACGGGACAGGGGATCCAATGAGCAGTTCTTC.